Below, 5 T cell receptor beta chains from the same sample are listed, as sequenced in a study of cytomegalovirus exposure and HLA in healthy donors. Primers included in the PCR were 60 Vbeta and 13 Jbeta primers. Assay used: immunoSEQ multiplex PCR; TCRdb lists only in-frame clones, some missing. This table holds around 67,000 clones, around 79% found once. The material sequenced was PBMCs. These receptors came from a woman in her 30s in good health and CMV-seropositive.

In its sample, this clone was seen once. The V gene is TRBV6-1, the J gene TRBJ2-1; 8 bases fit TRBD2. The CDR3 totals 15 residues. Germline values: CDR1 MNHNS, CDR2 SASEGT. The V gene end was trimmed by 1 base and the J gene end by 4 bases; junction bases not matched to a gene: 3. The CDR3 DNA sequence: TGTGCCAGCAGTGAAGAAGCGGGAGCATACAATGAGCAGTTCTTC. Protein: CASSEEAGAYNEQFF.

This chain connects TRBV29-1 to TRBJ2-3; 10 nucleotides line up with TRBD2. This CDR3 spans 13 amino acids. Germline lookup yields CDR1 SQVTM and CDR2 ANQGSEA. V was clipped by 5 bases and J by 5 bases; unmatched bases: 4. The DNA for the CDR3 is TGCAGCGTTAGCGGGAGGGCCAAAGATACGCAGTATTTT. As protein: CSVSGRAKDTQYF.

This clone was detected only a few times. The genes are TRBV4-3 and TRBJ1-1; TRBD1 might be the D (5 bases). Trimming removed 1 base from V and 8 bases from J, with 14 bases in between. The length of the CDR3 is 14 residues. Per the germline V gene, CDR1 is LGHNA and CDR2 is YSLEER. Written as DNA, the CDR3 is TGCGCCAGCAGCCAAGTGGGGGGAACCAGAGAAGCTTTCTTT. It translates to CASSQVGGTREAFF.

This sequence joins TRBV4-3 and TRBJ1-1; 8 nucleotides line up with TRBD1. The CDR3 runs 14 residues. V trimming: 6 bases; J trimming: 3 bases; junction bases outside the gene matches: 6. Germline values: CDR1 LGHNA, CDR2 YSLEER. The CDR3 bases are TGCGCCAGCAGAGCCACAGGGGGGCACACTGAAGCTTTCTTT. Translating gives CASRATGGHTEAFF.

The chain combines TRBV6-4 with TRBJ1-2; 7 bases are a match to TRBD1. CDR3 size: 12 residues. The junction had 2 bases not matched to a gene; V was cut back by 2 bases and J by 8 bases. The germline V gene has CDR1 MRHNA and CDR2 SNTAGT. Here the CDR3 DNA reads TGTGCCAGCAGTGACGGCAGGGGGGGCTACACCTTC. Protein product: CASSDGRGGYTF.